The next 29 T cell receptor beta chains were all read from a single sample in a study of graft-versus-host responses after intestinal transplantation. These receptors have no identified antigens. Repertoires were generated with immunoSEQ multiplex PCR, while TCRdb's copy carries only in-frame clones and drops some. The sample carries around 97,000 clones, 90% to 95% recorded once. The sample here was unstimulated CD4+ T cells sorted from spleen or lymph node cells, taken before transplant. The receptors come from a human donor who was the organ donor for an intestinal transplant.

This chain links TRBV6-1 with TRBJ1-5; possibly TRBD1 for D (6 bases). The CDR3 spans 14 residues. The germline gives CDR1 MNHNS, CDR2 SASEGT. The V end lost 8 bases, the J end lost 4 bases, and 15 bases lay between the germline ends. The CDR3 here is CASREGGWNQPQHF. CDR3 DNA: TGTGCCAGCCGGGAGGGGGGTTGGAATCAGCCCCAGCATTTT.

The chain carries TRBV5-1 and TRBJ1-4; 9 nucleotides agree with TRBD1. This CDR3 comprises 15 residues. V was pared by 4 bases and J by 7 bases, with 8 bases of the junction left unmatched. From germline, CDR1 is SGHRS and CDR2 YFSETQ. The CDR3 DNA sequence: TGCGCCAGCAGCCTTACGGGACAGGGATTTGAAAAACTGTTTTTT. As protein: CASSLTGQGFEKLFF.

The V and J genes are TRBV4-1 and TRBJ1-1; possible D gene TRBD1, 5 bases. The V and J ends lost 4 bases and 1 base respectively, with 16 bases between them. This CDR3 region has 16 residues. Germline assignment: CDR1 MGHRA and CDR2 YSYEKL. For the CDR3, the DNA is TGCGCCAGCAGCCGTCCGCCGGGACTGAGGAACACTGAAGCTTTCTTT. It codes for CASSRPPGLRNTEAFF.

V usage is TRBV28 and J usage is TRBJ1-5; D is possibly TRBD1 (6 bases). The germline V gene encodes CDR1 MDHEN and CDR2 SYDVKM. Trimming stripped 10 bases from V and 0 bases from J, with 13 bases between. This CDR3 region has 14 residues. In nucleotides, the CDR3 is TGTGCCACAAAACAGGGATATAGCAATCAGCCCCAGCATTTT. Its translation: CATKQGYSNQPQHF. The full variable domain, rest sourced from reference TRBV28 and TRBJ1-5, is DVKVTQSSRYLVKRTGEKVFLECVQDMDHENMFWYRQDPGLGLRLIYFSYDVKMKEKGDIPEGYSVSREKKERFSLILESASTNQTSMYLCATKQGYSNQPQHFGDGTRLSIL.

This clone was seen a few times. The CDR3 loop reads CASRGRNTEAFF. CDR3 DNA sequence: TGTGCCAGCAGGGGGAGGAACACTGAAGCTTTCTTT. The chain links TRBV6-1 to TRBJ1-1; D call uncertain. The CDR3 contains 12 residues. Trimming cost V 6 bases and J 1 base, with 6 bases left between them. Germline-derived CDR1 and CDR2 are MNHNS and SASEGT.

The chain is built from TRBV7-2 and TRBJ1-6; tentatively, D is TRBD1 (6 bases). The CDR3 sequence is 13 residues long. Trimming removed 5 bases at V and 8 bases at J, with 10 bases between. Germline V gene sequence: CDR1 SGHTA, CDR2 FQGNSA. Written as DNA, the CDR3 is TGTGCCAGCAGCCCCCAGGGGCATTCACCCCTCCACTTT. Its protein is CASSPQGHSPLHF. Complete variable domain (other parts from reference TRBV7-2 and TRBJ1-6): GAGVSQSPSNKVTEKGKDVELRCDPISGHTALYWYRQSLGQGLEFLIYFQGNSAPDKSGLPSDRFSAERTGGSVSTLTIQRTQQEDSAVYLCASSPQGHSPLHFGNGTRLTVT.

V usage is TRBV7-9 and J usage is TRBJ1-6; a weak D match, TRBD1 (5 bases). With 0 bases removed from V and 4 bases from J, the gap between germline ends came to 13 bases. Germline-derived CDR1 and CDR2 are SEHNR and FQNEAQ (reference sequence). The CDR3 contains 17 residues. In DNA form, the CDR3 reads TGTGCCAGCAGCTTAGCCGCCGCGGGACCGTATAATTCACCCCTCCACTTT. Residues: CASSLAAAGPYNSPLHF.

The chain links TRBV7-2 to TRBJ2-7; a weak D match, TRBD2 (6 bases). This CDR3 is built from 14 residues. The germline V gene has CDR1 SGHTA and CDR2 FQGNSA. V was pared by 8 bases and J by 4 bases, with 18 bases between. The CDR3: CASGLGRDQYEQYF. CDR3 DNA sequence: TGTGCCAGCGGCCTCGGGCGGGACCAGTACGAGCAGTACTTC.

V is TRBV28 and J is TRBJ1-1; D might be TRBD1 (6 bases). This CDR3 has 19 amino acids. Trimming stripped 1 base from V and 0 bases from J, with 21 bases between. Germline V lookup: CDR1 MDHEN, CDR2 SYDVKM. CDR3 DNA sequence: TGTGCCAGCAGTTTATCCCGACAGGAGGTAGGGTTAATGAACACTGAAGCTTTCTTT. This sequence encodes CASSLSRQEVGLMNTEAFF.

This chain uses TRBV5-4 with TRBJ1-4, with a possible D match to TRBD1 (5 bases). The CDR3 has 13 amino acids. Deletions cut 2 bases from V and 4 bases from J, with 6 bases between. Germline-derived CDR1 and CDR2 are SGHNT and YYREEE (reference sequence). The CDR3 loop reads CASSLGVNEKLFF. CDR3 in DNA: TGTGCCAGCAGCTTAGGGGTTAATGAAAAACTGTTTTTT.

This chain's CDR3 is CASSRDSTGELFF. In DNA form, the CDR3 reads TGTGCCAGCAGCCGTGACAGCACCGGGGAGCTGTTTTTT. The chain is built from TRBV5-4 and TRBJ2-2, with D possibly being TRBD1 (5 bases). Germline CDR1 is SGHNT and CDR2 is YYREEE (reference sequence). The length of the CDR3 is 13 residues. The ends were cut back, 4 bases at V and 4 bases at J, with 8 bases in the middle.

V and J are TRBV19 and TRBJ1-1, with TRBD1 matching over 7 bases. The CDR3 length is 13 residues. The germline V gene has CDR1 LNHDA and CDR2 SQIVND (reference sequence). V dropped 5 bases and J dropped 6; count of bases not matched to a gene: 6. The CDR3 region has the DNA TGTGCCAGTAGTCCCAGGGGGTCGCCTGAAGCTTTCTTT. Amino acid sequence: CASSPRGSPEAFF.

The genes are TRBV27 and TRBJ1-4; D is unresolved. V lost 2 bases, J lost 3 bases, and 10 bases lay in between. Germline CDR1 reads MNHEY; CDR2 reads SMNVEV (reference sequence). This CDR3 region has 15 residues. CDR3 sequence reads: CASSLGRVPNEKLFF. DNA for the CDR3: TGTGCCAGCAGTTTAGGGAGGGTCCCTAATGAAAAACTGTTTTTT.

The chain uses TRBV5-1 and TRBJ2-3; the match to TRBD2 covers 9 bases. The germline CDR1 and CDR2 sequences are SGHRS and YFSETQ. The CDR3 covers 16 residues. V trimming: 2 bases; J trimming: 3 bases; junction bases outside the gene matches: 7. The CDR3 loop reads CASSFPGGGVTDTQYF. The DNA for the CDR3 is TGCGCCAGCAGCTTTCCGGGCGGGGGGGTGACAGATACGCAGTATTTT.

The rearrangement links TRBV7-2 to TRBJ2-7; D may be TRBD2 (6 bases). The germline V gene has CDR1 SGHTA and CDR2 FQGNSA. The V gene lost 3 bases and the J gene lost 3 bases, with 9 bases spanning the gap. The CDR3 runs 13 residues. CDR3 in amino acids: CASSLRRGYEQYF. CDR3 in DNA: TGTGCCAGCAGCTTGAGGCGGGGCTACGAGCAGTACTTC.

The V gene is TRBV28, the J gene TRBJ1-1, with D perhaps matching TRBD1 (6 bases). V was pared by 8 bases and J by 1 base, with 20 bases between. CDR3 length equals 16 residues. Germline assignment: CDR1 MDHEN and CDR2 SYDVKM. The CDR3 DNA reads as TGTGCCAGCGATTCCCAGGGGCGAATACGGAACACTGAAGCTTTCTTT. Translation: CASDSQGRIRNTEAFF.

This chain joins TRBV29-1 and TRBJ1-2, with D perhaps TRBD1 (5 bases). The CDR3 runs to 14 residues. Trimming stripped 4 bases from V and 6 bases from J, with 18 bases between. CDR1 SQVTM and CDR2 ANQGSEA come from the germline V gene. The CDR3 coding sequence is TGCAGCGTTGCCGAATTCGGGGGGTCGGATGGCTACACCTTC. Its protein is CSVAEFGGSDGYTF.

The rearrangement joins TRBV6-5 to TRBJ2-1; 7 nucleotides line up with TRBD2. Germline CDR1 reads MNHEY; CDR2 reads SVGAGI. J lost 4 bases, V lost 0 bases, and 6 bases had no gene match. This CDR3 is 16 amino acids long. CDR3 amino acids: CASSYSIASGYNEQFF. In DNA, the CDR3 is TGTGCCAGCAGTTACTCGATAGCTAGCGGATACAATGAGCAGTTCTTC.

The gene calls are TRBV14 and TRBJ2-5; 13 nucleotides agree with TRBD2. V lost 4 bases and J lost 4; bases outside the gene matches: 3. This CDR3 is 15 amino acids long. CDR1 and CDR2 (germline): SGHDN, FVKESK. The CDR3 is CASSPRTSGGETQYF. DNA of the CDR3: TGTGCCAGCAGCCCAAGGACTAGCGGGGGAGAGACCCAGTACTTC.

CDR3 bases: TGTGCCAGCAGCTTAGGGCCAGGGCCCGACACCGGGGAGCTGTTTTTT. Translation gives CASSLGPGPDTGELFF. This chain uses TRBV7-6 with TRBJ2-2; tentative D call: TRBD1 (5 bases). The CDR3 length is 16 residues. Trimming left V 1 base short and J 3 bases short, with 12 bases between. Germline V gene lookup returns CDR1 SGHVS and CDR2 FNYEAQ.

The chain is built from TRBV11-2 and TRBJ1-1; D is unresolved. The CDR3 is 15 residues long. The germline CDR1 and CDR2 sequences are SGHAT and FQNNGV. Trimming pared 4 bases from V and 3 bases from J, leaving 15 bases between. This chain's CDR3 is CASSSVFGSHTEAFF. The CDR3 DNA reads TGTGCCAGCAGCTCCGTCTTCGGGAGTCACACTGAAGCTTTCTTT. Drawing the rest from reference TRBV11-2 and TRBJ1-1, the complete variable domain is EAGVAQSPRYKIIEKRQSVAFWCNPISGHATLYWYQQILGQGPKLLIQFQNNGVVDDSQLPKDRFSAERLKGVDSTLKIQPAKLEDSAVYLCASSSVFGSHTEAFFGQGTRLTVV.

The chain employs TRBV9 and TRBJ2-7; 11 nucleotides line up with TRBD2. V shed 0 bases and J 5 bases; nucleotides not matched to a gene: 1. CDR3 size: 14 residues. The germline V gene has CDR1 SGDLS and CDR2 YYNGEE. The CDR3 DNA reads TGTGCCAGCAGCGTAGGACTAGCGGGGCACGAGCAGTACTTC. Translating gives CASSVGLAGHEQYF. The full variable domain, its missing parts supplied by reference TRBV9 and TRBJ2-7, is DSGVTQTPKHLITATGQRVTLRCSPRSGDLSVYWYQQSLDQGLQFLIQYYNGEERAKGNILERFSAQQFPDLHSELNLSSLELGDSALYFCASSVGLAGHEQYFGPGTRLTVT.

The genes are TRBV4-2 and TRBJ1-2; D possibly corresponds to TRBD1 (5 bases). V shed 4 bases and J shed 7 bases, with 19 bases lying between them. CDR1 is LGHNA and CDR2 is YNFKEQ in the germline V gene. The CDR3 has 15 residues. The CDR3 DNA reads TGTGCCAGCAGCCCCTTCTCCCCAGGGCTCGCTGGCTACACCTTC. This codes for CASSPFSPGLAGYTF.

V and J are TRBV18 and TRBJ2-5; tentatively, D is TRBD2 (6 bases). V was trimmed by 1 base and J by 6 bases, leaving 12 bases between them. Germline lookup yields CDR1 KGHSH and CDR2 LQKENI. The CDR3 contains 14 residues. The CDR3: CASSPQEGSKTQYF. The CDR3 DNA is TGTGCCAGCTCACCACAGGAGGGTTCCAAGACCCAGTACTTC.

The chain couples TRBV18 to TRBJ1-2, with TRBD1 matching over 8 bases. The J segment lost 11 bases and the V segment lost 5 bases, leaving 4 bases of the junction unmatched. CDR1 and CDR2 from the germline V gene are KGHSH and LQKENI. CDR3 length: 11 residues. The CDR3, as DNA: TGTGCCAGCTCATCCGACAGGGGATACACCTTC. This sequence encodes CASSSDRGYTF.

This clone has only one observation. The chain is built from TRBV30 and TRBJ2-5; no firm D call. Looked up from germline, CDR1 is GTSNPN and CDR2 is SVGIG (reference sequence). V was cut by 5 bases and J by 2 bases, with 12 bases left in between. The CDR3 sequence is 13 residues long. In nucleotides, the CDR3 is TGTGCCTGGTCTCGGCGGATACAAGAGACCCAGTACTTC. Its protein product is CAWSRRIQETQYF.

The chain couples TRBV7-8 to TRBJ1-2, with 9 positions matching TRBD1. The trim removed 5 bases at V and 4 bases at J, leaving 14 bases unmatched. Per germline, CDR1 SGHVS and CDR2 FQNEAQ. This CDR3 spans 17 amino acids. Here the CDR3 DNA reads TGTGCCAGCAGCCATCGAGTCCCGGGACAGGGACCCTATGGCTACACCTTC. It codes for CASSHRVPGQGPYGYTF.

The V gene is TRBV4-1, the J gene TRBJ1-2; 7 bases are shared with TRBD1. The CDR3 runs 15 residues. Germline V gene data show CDR1 as MGHRA and CDR2 as YSYEKL. V shed 2 bases, J shed 3 bases, and the junction held 6 bases outside the gene matches. The CDR3 sequence: CASSQNRDRDYGYTF. The CDR3 nucleotides read TGCGCCAGCAGCCAAAACAGAGACAGGGACTATGGCTACACCTTC.

This rearrangement joins TRBV4-3 to TRBJ1-2, with 7 bases identical to TRBD1. Unmatched junction bases numbered 10, after V lost 8 bases and J lost 4 bases. The CDR3 is 14 amino acids. CDR1 and CDR2 (germline): LGHNA, YSLEER. CDR3 sequence: CASRPEDRTYGYTF. CDR3 sequence (DNA): TGCGCCAGCCGACCCGAGGACAGGACCTATGGCTACACCTTC.